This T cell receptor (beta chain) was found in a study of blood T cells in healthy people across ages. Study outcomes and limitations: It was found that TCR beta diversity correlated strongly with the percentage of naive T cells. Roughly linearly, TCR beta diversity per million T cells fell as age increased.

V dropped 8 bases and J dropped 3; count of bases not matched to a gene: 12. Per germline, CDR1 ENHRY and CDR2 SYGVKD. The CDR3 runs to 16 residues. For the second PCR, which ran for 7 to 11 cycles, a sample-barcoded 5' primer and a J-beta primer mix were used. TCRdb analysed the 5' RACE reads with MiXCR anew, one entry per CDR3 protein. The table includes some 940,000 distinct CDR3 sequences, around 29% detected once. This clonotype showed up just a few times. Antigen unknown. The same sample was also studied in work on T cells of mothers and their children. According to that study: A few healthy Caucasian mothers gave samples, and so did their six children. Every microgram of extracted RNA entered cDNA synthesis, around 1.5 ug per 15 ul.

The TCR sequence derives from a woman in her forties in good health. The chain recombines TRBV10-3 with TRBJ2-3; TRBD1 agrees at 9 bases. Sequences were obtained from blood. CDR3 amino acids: CAIAGATGQGTDTQYF. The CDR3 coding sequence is TGTGCCATCGCCGGGGCGACGGGACAGGGAACAGATACGCAGTATTTT.